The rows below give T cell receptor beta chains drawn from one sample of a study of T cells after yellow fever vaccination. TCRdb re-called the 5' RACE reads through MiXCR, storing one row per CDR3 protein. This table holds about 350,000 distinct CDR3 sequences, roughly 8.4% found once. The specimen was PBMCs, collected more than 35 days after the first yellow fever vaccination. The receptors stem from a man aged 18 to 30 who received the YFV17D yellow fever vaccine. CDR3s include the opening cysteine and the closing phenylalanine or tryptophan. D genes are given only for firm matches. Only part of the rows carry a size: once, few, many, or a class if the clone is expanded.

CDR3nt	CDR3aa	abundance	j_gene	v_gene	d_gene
TGTGCCAGCACCGGGACAGTTAGCAATCAGCCCCAGCATTTT	CASTGTVSNQPQHF	.	TRBJ1-5	TRBV12-3/TRBV12-4	TRBD1
TGTGCCAGCTCCCACAGTAATAGACAGTTTAATAACAATGAGCAGTTCTTC	CASSHSNRQFNNNEQFF	.	TRBJ2-1	TRBV18	.
TGCGCCAGCAGCTTGGGCGGACTGAAAGAGACCCAGTACTTC	CASSLGGLKETQYF	many	TRBJ2-5	TRBV5-1	.
TGTGCCAGCAGCCCCTTCAGGACTAGCGGGGGGGGTTCGGAGACCCAGTACTTC	CASSPFRTSGGGSETQYF	.	TRBJ2-5	TRBV3-1	TRBD2
TGTGCCAGCAGTGACAGTAGCCGGGGGAGCACAGATACGCAGTATTTT	CASSDSSRGSTDTQYF	.	TRBJ2-3	TRBV6-4	.
TGTGCCAGCTCACGCGCTAGCGGGGGGCAAGAGACCCAGTACTTC	CASSRASGGQETQYF	few	TRBJ2-5	TRBV18	TRBD2
TGTGCCAGCAGCTTAGACCTGAACACTGAAGCTTTCTTT	CASSLDLNTEAFF	many	TRBJ1-1	TRBV7-3	.
TGTGCCAGCAGCCAAGTGAAACAGGGGGGGAACAATGAGCAGTTCTTC	CASSQVKQGGNNEQFF	.	TRBJ2-1	TRBV4-2	.
TGCGCCAGCAGCACGGGAGTAATAGGGCCTGAAGCTTTCTTT	CASSTGVIGPEAFF	many	TRBJ1-1	TRBV5-1	.
TGCAGCGTTGAATTGGCATCGCCCGGGGACCCAGATACGCAGTATTTT	CSVELASPGDPDTQYF	many	TRBJ2-3	TRBV29-1	.
TGCGCCAGCAGCTATGCGGGGGCACTGGGTGGAAACACCATATATTTT	CASSYAGALGGNTIYF	.	TRBJ1-3	TRBV4-3	.
TGTGCCAGCAGCTTCCTATCAGGGAGGGTGGGCACTGAAGCTTTCTTT	CASSFLSGRVGTEAFF	.	TRBJ1-1	TRBV7-2	.
TGTGCCAGTAGTAATCCGTATTATGAGCAGTTCTTC	CASSNPYYEQFF	few	TRBJ2-1	TRBV19	.
TGTGCCAGCAGAACGTTGGGGAGCATGAACACTGAAGCTTTCTTT	CASRTLGSMNTEAFF	few	TRBJ1-1	TRBV5-5	.
TGTGCCAGCAGCAAAGTAACAAAAGGGACTAGCCTTAATCACAATGAGCAGTTCTTC	CASSKVTKGTSLNHNEQFF	few	TRBJ2-1	TRBV21-1	.
TGTGCCAGCAGCCCCGGGACAACGTACTATGGCTACACCTTC	CASSPGTTYYGYTF	few	TRBJ1-2	TRBV5-6	.
TGTGCCAGCACCCACATTCCCCACAGGGGAAACACTGAAGCTTTCTTT	CASTHIPHRGNTEAFF	few	TRBJ1-1	TRBV12-3/TRBV12-4	TRBD1